The source of this T cell receptor beta chain is a study of technical replicates of blood from a handful of donors. The CDR3 loop spans 16 amino acids. The V gene lost 5 bases and the J gene lost 1 base, with 16 bases spanning the gap. Germline assignment: CDR1 SGHAT and CDR2 FQDESV (reference sequence). Sequenced by immunoSEQ multiplex PCR; TCRdb stores in-frame clones only, minus some. The data hold about 13,000 clones, with 85% to 95% observed a single time. This chain joins TRBV11-1 and TRBJ2-3; weak D call: TRBD2 (5 bases). The receptor's source is a human donor in good health. Specimen: PBMCs. The CDR3 here is CASSEGEGVGTDTQYF. The CDR3, as DNA: TGTGCCAGCAGCGAGGGTGAGGGCGTTGGCACAGATACGCAGTATTTT.